One TCR beta chain is described in this entry. The antigen is unknown. This sample was included in a study of identical twins. The CDR3 sequence is 14 residues long. Germline assignment: CDR1 SGHDT and CDR2 YYEEEE. Trimming left V 4 bases short and J 5 bases short, with 15 bases between. A single record per CDR3 protein comes from TCRdb applying MiXCR to the 5' RACE reads. This sample has roughly 570,000 distinct CDR3 sequences, with 9% to 10% found just once. General observations from the study: Within cord blood, abundant beta clonotypes carried fewer insertions, but memory repertoires showed no such trend.

In addition, the sample was reused for a study of yellow fever vaccine responses in identical twins.

The rearrangement joins TRBV5-6 to TRBJ2-5; D may correspond to TRBD1 or TRBD2 (5 bases each). The receptor was derived from a woman aged 18-35 years in good health. Specimen: PBMCs. This CDR3 reads CASSLDVGVETQYF. The CDR3 DNA reads as TGTGCCAGCAGCCTGGACGTGGGGGTGGAGACCCAGTACTTC.